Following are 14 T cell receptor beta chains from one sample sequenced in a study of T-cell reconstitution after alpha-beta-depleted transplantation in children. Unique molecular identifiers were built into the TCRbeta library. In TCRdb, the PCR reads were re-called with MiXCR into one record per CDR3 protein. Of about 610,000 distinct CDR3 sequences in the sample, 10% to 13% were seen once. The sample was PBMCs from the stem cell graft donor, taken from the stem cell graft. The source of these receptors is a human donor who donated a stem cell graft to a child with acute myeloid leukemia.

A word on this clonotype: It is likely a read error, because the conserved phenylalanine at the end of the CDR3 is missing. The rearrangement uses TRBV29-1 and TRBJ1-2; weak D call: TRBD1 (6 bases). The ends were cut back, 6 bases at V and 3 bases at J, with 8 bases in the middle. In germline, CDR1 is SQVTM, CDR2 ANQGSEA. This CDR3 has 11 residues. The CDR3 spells CSVDRDYGYTS. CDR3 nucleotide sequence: TGCAGCGTGGACAGAGACTATGGCTACACCTCC.

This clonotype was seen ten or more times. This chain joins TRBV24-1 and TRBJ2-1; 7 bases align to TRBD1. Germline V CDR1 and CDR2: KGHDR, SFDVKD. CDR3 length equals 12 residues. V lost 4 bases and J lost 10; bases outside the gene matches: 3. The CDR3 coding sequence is TGTGCCACCAGTGACCCGACAGGGGAGCAGTTCTTC. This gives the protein CATSDPTGEQFF.

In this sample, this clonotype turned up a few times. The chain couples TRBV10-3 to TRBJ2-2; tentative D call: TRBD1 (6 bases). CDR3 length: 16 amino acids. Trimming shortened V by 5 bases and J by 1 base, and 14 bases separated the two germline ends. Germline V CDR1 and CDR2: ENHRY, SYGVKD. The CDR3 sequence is CAISQTLTGNTGELFF. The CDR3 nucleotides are TGTGCCATCAGTCAAACCTTGACAGGGAACACCGGGGAGCTGTTTTTT.

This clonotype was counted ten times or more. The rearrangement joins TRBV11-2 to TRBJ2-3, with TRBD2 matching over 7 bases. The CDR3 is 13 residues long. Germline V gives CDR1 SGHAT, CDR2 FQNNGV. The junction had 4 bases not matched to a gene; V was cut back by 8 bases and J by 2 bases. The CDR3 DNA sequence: TGTGCCAGCTGGGAGGGTAACACAGATACGCAGTATTTT. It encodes CASWEGNTDTQYF.

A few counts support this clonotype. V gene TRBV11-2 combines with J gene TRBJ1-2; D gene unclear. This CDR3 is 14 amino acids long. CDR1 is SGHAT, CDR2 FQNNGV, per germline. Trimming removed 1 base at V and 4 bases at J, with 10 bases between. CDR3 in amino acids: CASSLVDGSYGYTF. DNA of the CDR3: TGTGCCAGCAGCTTAGTCGACGGGTCCTATGGCTACACCTTC.

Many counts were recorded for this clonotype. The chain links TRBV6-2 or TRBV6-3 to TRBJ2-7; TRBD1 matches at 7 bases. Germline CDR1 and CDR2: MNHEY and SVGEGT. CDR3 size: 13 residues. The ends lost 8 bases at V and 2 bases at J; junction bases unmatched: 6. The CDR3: CASCRGGTYEQYF. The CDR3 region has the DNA TGTGCCAGCTGCAGAGGGGGCACCTACGAGCAGTACTTC.

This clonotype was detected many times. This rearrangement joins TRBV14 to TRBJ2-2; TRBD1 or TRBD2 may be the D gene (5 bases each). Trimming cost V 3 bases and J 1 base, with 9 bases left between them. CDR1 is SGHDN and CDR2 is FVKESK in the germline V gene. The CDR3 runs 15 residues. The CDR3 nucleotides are TGTGCCAGCAGCCAGTGGGACGGGAACACCGGGGAGCTGTTTTTT. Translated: CASSQWDGNTGELFF. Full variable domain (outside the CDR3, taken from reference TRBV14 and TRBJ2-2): EAGVTQFPSHSVIEKGQTVTLRCDPISGHDNLYWYRRVMGKEIKFLLHFVKESKQDESGMPNNRFLAERTGGTYSTLKVQPAELEDSGVYFCASSQWDGNTGELFFGEGSRLTVL.

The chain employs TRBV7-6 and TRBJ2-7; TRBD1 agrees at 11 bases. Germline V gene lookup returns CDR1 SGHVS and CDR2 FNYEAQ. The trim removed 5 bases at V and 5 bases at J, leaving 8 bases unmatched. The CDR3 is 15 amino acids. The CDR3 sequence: CASSVRDRGIHEQYF. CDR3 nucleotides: TGTGCCAGCAGCGTCCGGGACAGGGGGATCCACGAGCAGTACTTC.

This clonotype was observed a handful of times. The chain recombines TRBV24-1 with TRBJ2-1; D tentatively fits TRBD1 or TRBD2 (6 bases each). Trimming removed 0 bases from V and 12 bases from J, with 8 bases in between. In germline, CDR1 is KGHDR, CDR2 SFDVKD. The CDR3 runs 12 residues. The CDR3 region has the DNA TGTGCCACCAGTGATTTGAGGGGGGTGCAGTTCTTC. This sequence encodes CATSDLRGVQFF.

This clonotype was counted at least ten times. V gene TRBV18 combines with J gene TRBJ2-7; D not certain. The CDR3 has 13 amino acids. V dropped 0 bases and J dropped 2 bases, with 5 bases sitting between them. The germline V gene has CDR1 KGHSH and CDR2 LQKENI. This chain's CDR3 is CASSPPGPYEQYF. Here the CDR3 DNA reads TGTGCCAGCTCACCACCGGGCCCCTACGAGCAGTACTTC.

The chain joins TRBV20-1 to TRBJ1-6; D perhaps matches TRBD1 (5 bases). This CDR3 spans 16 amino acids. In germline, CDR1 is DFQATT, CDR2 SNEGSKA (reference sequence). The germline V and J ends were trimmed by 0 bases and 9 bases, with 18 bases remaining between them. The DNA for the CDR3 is TGCAGTGCTAGAGATCGGAGGACGGGGCGAATTTCACCCCTCCACTTT. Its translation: CSARDRRTGRISPLHF.

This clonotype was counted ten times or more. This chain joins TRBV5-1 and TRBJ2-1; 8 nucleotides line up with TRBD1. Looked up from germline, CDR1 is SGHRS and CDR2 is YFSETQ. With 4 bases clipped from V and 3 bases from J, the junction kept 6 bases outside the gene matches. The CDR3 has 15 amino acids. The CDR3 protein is CASSPTTGDYNEQFF. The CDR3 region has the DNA TGCGCCAGCAGCCCGACGACAGGGGACTACAATGAGCAGTTCTTC.

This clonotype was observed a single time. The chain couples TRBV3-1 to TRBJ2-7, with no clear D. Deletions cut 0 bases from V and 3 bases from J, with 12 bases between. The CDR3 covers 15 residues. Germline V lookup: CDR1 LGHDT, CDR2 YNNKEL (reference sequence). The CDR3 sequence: CASSQEPTGYYEQYF. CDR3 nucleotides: TGTGCCAGCAGCCAAGAGCCGACGGGTTACTACGAGCAGTACTTC.

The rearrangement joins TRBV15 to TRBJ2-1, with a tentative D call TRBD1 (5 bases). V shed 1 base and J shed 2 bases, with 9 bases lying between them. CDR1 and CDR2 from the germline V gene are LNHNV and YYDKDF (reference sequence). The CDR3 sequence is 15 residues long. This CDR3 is CATSRVAGPYNEQFF. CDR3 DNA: TGTGCCACCAGCAGAGTAGCAGGGCCCTACAATGAGCAGTTCTTC.